In its sample, the clone carrying this T cell receptor beta chain was seen a few times. Other nucleotide sequences in the sample specify the same CDR3. These data come from a study of T cell clones after liver transplantation. Across the whole study: TCRbeta sequencing after a pre-transplant mixed lymphocyte reaction identified graft-donor-reactive clones, later tracked in post-transplant blood.

Method: immunoSEQ multiplex PCR; TCRdb's copy keeps in-frame clones and lacks some. The sample lists fewer than 85,000 clones, around 80% occurring once. Deletions cut 1 base from V and 1 base from J, with 7 bases between. This CDR3 region has 15 residues. Germline values: CDR1 MNHNS, CDR2 SASEGT. The receptor's source is a human patient who received a liver transplant. The T cells may partly be graft donor cells. The chain combines TRBV6-1 with TRBJ2-2; D is unresolved. The specimen comprised CD4+ T cells from blood, sampled 12 months after liver transplant. This CDR3 is CASSEVLLNTGELFF. In nucleotides, the CDR3 is TGTGCCAGCAGTGAAGTCCTTCTGAACACCGGGGAGCTGTTTTTT.